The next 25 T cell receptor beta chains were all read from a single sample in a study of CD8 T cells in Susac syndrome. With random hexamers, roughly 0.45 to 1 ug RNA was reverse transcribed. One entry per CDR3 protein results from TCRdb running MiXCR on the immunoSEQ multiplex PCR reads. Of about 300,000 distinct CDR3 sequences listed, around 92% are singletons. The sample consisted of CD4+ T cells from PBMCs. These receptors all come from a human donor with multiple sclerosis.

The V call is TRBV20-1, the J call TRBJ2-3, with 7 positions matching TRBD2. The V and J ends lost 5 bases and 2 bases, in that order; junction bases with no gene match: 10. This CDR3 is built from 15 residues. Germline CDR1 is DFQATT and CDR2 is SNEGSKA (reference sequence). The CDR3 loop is CSAARRERDTDTQYF. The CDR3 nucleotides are TGCAGTGCTGCGCGGAGAGAGCGGGACACAGATACGCAGTATTTT.

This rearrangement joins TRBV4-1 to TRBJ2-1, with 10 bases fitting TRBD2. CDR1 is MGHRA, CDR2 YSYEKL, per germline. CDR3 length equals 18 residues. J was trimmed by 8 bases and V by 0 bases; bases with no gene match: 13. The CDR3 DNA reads TGCGCCAGCAGCCAAGATGCGCTAGCGGGAGTCGGCCGGGATGAGCAGTTCTTC. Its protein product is CASSQDALAGVGRDEQFF.

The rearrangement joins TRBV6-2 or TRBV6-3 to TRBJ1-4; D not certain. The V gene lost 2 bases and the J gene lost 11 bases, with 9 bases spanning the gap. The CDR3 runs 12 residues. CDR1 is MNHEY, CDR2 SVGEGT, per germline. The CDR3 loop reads CASSYAGGKLFF. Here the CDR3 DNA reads TGTGCCAGCAGTTACGCGGGCGGTAAACTGTTTTTT.

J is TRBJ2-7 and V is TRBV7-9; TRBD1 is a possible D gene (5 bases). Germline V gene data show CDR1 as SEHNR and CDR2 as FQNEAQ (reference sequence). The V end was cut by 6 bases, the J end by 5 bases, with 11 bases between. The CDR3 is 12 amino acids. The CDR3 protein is CASSQQGNEQYF. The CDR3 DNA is TGTGCCAGCAGTCAGCAGGGTAACGAGCAGTACTTC. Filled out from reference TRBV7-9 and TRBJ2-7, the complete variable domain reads DTGVSQNPRHKITKRGQNVTFRCDPISEHNRLYWYRQTLGQGPEFLTYFQNEAQLEKSRLLSDRFSAERPKGSFSTLEIQRTEQGDSAMYLCASSQQGNEQYFGPGTRLTVT.

CDR3 sequence: CSVEIRRGPGYEQFF. Here the CDR3 DNA reads TGCAGCGTTGAAATTAGGCGAGGGCCTGGGTATGAGCAGTTCTTC. This chain connects TRBV29-1 to TRBJ2-1, with a tentative D call TRBD2 (5 bases). Trimming left V 2 bases short and J 8 bases short, with 19 bases between. This CDR3 is built from 15 residues. Germline V lookup: CDR1 SQVTM, CDR2 ANQGSEA.

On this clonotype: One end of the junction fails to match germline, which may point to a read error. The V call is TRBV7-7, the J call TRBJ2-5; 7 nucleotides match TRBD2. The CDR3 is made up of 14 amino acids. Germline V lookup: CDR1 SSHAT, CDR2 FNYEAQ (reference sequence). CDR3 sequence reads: CASSSTTSSETQYF. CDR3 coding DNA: TGTGCTAGCAGCTCGACGACTAGCTCAGAGACCCAGTACTTC.

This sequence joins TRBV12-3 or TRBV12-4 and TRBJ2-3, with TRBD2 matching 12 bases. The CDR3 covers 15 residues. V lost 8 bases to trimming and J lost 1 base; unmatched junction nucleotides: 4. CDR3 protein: CASASGGAGTDTQYF. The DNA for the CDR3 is TGTGCCAGCGCTAGCGGGGGGGCCGGCACAGATACGCAGTATTTT.

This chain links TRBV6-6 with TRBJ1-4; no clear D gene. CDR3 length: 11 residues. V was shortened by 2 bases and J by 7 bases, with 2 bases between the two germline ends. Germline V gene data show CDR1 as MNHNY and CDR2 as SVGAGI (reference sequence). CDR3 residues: CASSYSEKLFF. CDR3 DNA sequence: TGTGCCAGCAGTTACAGTGAAAAACTGTTTTTT.

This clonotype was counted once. The CDR3 nucleotides read TGTGCCAGCTCTCGACTAGCGCCCCGCACCGGGGAGCTGTTTTTT. Translated: CASSRLAPRTGELFF. The V call is TRBV12-3 or TRBV12-4, the J call TRBJ2-2, with 8 nucleotides matching TRBD2. V was clipped by 8 bases and J by 4 bases; unmatched bases: 9. The CDR3 consists of 15 residues.

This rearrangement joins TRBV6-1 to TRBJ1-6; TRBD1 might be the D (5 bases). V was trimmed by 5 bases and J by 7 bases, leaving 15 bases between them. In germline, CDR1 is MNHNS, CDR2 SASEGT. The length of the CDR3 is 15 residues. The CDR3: CASSTQGRMNSPLHF. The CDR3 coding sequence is TGTGCCAGCAGTACGCAGGGAAGGATGAATTCACCCCTCCACTTT.

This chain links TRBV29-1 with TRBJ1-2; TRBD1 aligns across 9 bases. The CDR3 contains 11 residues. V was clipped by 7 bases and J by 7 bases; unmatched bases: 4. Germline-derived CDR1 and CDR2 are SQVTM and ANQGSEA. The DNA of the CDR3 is TGCAGCGGAGGACAGGGGAGTGGCTACACCTTC. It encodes CSGGQGSGYTF. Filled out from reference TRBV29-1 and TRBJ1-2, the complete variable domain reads SAVISQKPSRDICQRGTSLTIQCQVDSQVTMMFWYRQQPGQSLTLIATANQGSEATYESGFVIDKFPISRPNLTFSTLTVSNMSPEDSSIYLCSGGQGSGYTFGSGTRLTVV.

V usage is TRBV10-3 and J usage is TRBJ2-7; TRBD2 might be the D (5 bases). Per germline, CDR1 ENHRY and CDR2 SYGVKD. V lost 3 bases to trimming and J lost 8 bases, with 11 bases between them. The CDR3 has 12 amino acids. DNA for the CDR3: TGTGCCATCAGTGAACCGGAGGTTAAGCAGTACTTC. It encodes CAISEPEVKQYF.

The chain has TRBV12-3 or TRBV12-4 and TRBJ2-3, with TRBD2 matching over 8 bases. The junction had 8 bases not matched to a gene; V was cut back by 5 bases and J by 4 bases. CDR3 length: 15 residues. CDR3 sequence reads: CASSPAGGRADTQYF. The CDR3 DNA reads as TGTGCCAGCAGTCCCGCGGGGGGTCGCGCAGATACGCAGTATTTT.

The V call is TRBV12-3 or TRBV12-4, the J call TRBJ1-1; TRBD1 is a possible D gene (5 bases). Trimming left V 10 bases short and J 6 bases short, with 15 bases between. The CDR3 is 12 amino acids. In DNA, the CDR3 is TGTGCCACCCACCCAGGGTACGCTGAAGCTTTCTTT. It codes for CATHPGYAEAFF.

CDR3 in amino acids: CASSLSGIGAFF. The CDR3 bases are TGTGCCAGCAGCCTCTCCGGGATCGGGGCTTTCTTT. The V gene is TRBV14, the J gene TRBJ1-1; no clear D gene. The CDR3 runs to 12 residues. Germline V gives CDR1 SGHDN, CDR2 FVKESK. V was trimmed by 4 bases and J by 11 bases, leaving 14 bases between them.

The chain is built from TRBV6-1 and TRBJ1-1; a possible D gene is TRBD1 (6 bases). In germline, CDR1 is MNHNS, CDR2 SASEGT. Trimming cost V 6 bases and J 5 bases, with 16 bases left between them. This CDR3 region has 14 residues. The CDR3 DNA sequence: TGTGCCAGCAGCCCCACAGGGAGGGGGACTGAAGCTTTCTTT. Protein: CASSPTGRGTEAFF.

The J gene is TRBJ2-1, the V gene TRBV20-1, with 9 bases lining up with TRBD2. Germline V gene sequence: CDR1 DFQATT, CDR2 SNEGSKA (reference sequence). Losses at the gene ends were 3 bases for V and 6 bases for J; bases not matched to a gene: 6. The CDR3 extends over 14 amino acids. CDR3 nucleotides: TGCAGTGCTAGTCGGCTAGCGGGACGCAATGAGCAGTTCTTC. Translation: CSASRLAGRNEQFF.

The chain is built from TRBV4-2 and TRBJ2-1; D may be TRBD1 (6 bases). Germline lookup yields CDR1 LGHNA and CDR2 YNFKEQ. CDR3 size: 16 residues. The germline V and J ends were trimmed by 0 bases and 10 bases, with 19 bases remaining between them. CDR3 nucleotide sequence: TGTGCCAGCAGCCAAGATAACAGGGCCACGTTTGTAGAGCAGTTCTTC. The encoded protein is CASSQDNRATFVEQFF.

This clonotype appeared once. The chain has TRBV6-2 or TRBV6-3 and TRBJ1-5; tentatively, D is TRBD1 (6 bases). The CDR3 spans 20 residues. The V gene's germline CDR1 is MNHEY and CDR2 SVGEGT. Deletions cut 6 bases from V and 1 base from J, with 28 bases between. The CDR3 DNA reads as TGTGCCAGCAGGCCTCCAAATTCGCTACAGGGACGGTGGAGCAATCAGCCCCAGCATTTT. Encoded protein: CASRPPNSLQGRWSNQPQHF.

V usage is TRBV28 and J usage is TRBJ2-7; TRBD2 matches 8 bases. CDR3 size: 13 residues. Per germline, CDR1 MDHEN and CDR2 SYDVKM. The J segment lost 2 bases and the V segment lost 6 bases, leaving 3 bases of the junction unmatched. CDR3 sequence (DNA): TGTGCCAGCAGCACTAGCGGAGCCTACGAGCAGTACTTC. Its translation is CASSTSGAYEQYF.

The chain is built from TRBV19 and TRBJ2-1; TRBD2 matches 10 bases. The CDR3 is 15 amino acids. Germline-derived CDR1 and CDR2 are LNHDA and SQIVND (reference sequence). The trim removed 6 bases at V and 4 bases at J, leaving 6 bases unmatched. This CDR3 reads CASRQLAGIYNEQFF. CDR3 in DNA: TGTGCCAGTAGACAACTAGCGGGGATTTACAATGAGCAGTTCTTC.

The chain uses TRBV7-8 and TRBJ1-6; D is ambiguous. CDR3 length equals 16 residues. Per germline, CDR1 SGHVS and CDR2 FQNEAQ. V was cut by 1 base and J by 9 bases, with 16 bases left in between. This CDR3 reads CASSLGSLQMGSPLHF. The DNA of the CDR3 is TGTGCCAGCAGCTTAGGATCCCTTCAAATGGGTTCACCCCTCCACTTT.

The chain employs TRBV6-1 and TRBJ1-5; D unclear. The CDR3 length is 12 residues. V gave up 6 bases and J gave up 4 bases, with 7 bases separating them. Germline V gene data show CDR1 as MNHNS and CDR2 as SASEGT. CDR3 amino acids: CASREGNQPQHF. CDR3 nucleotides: TGTGCCAGCAGGGAGGGTAATCAGCCCCAGCATTTT.

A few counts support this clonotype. The CDR3 nucleotides are TGTGCCAGCAGTCGGGACAGGAATCAGCCCCAGCATTTT. It specifies CASSRDRNQPQHF. The chain employs TRBV3-1 and TRBJ1-5; 8 nucleotides line up with TRBD1. The CDR3 contains 13 residues. The germline V gene encodes CDR1 LGHDT and CDR2 YNNKEL (reference sequence). The J segment lost 4 bases and the V segment lost 6 bases, leaving 2 bases of the junction unmatched.

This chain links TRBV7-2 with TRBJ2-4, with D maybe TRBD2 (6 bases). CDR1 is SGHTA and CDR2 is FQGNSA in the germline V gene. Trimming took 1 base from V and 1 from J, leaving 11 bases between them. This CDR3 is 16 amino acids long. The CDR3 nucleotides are TGTGCCAGCAGCTTAGGATCCCGGGAGGCCAAAAACATTCAGTACTTC. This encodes CASSLGSREAKNIQYF.